This T cell receptor beta chain was observed in a study of graft-versus-host responses after intestinal transplantation. Study-level background: Recipients were given multivisceral, liver-intestinal, or isolated intestinal transplants.

Notes on this clone: The antigen remains undetermined.

The repertoire was sequenced with immunoSEQ multiplex PCR; TCRdb's copy has only in-frame clones and lacks some. The sample consists of under 20,000 clones, roughly nine tenths of them appearing once. Findings and limits, study-wide: Patients who carried graft-donor T cell macrochimerism also had high graft-versus-host to host-versus-graft clonal ratios in their allografts. Detection of GvH clones occurred in recipient marrow, and some had their first appearance in ileum or blood.

This TCR came from a human patient who received an intestinal transplant, so some T cells may come from the graft donor. The sequencing here drew on PBMCs, taken around 230 days after intestinal transplant.

In nucleotides, the CDR3 is TGTGCCAGCAGCTTAGAGAGCGGGGGGGAGTTCTTC. Encoded protein: CASSLESGGEFF. V usage is TRBV13 and J usage is TRBJ2-1; TRBD2 matches at 10 bases. CDR1 PRHDT and CDR2 FYEKMQ come from the germline V gene (reference sequence). V was clipped by 1 base and J by 14 bases; unmatched bases: 2. The CDR3 runs to 12 residues.